These 6 T cell receptor beta chains were sequenced from one sample in a study of CD8 T cells in Susac syndrome. Roughly 0.5 to 1 ug RNA was reverse transcribed with random hexamers. TCRdb independently ran MiXCR on the immunoSEQ multiplex PCR reads; one entry per CDR3 protein. Here the sample spans about 240,000 distinct CDR3 sequences, approximately 95% being singletons. The sequenced sample was CD4+ T cells from PBMCs. The receptors originated from a human donor with Susac syndrome.

This chain connects TRBV6-5 to TRBJ2-2; TRBD2 agrees at 8 bases. V trimming: 0 bases; J trimming: 1 base; junction bases outside the gene matches: 4. This CDR3 is built from 17 residues. Germline V gene sequence: CDR1 MNHEY, CDR2 SVGAGI. The CDR3 nucleotides are TGTGCCAGCAGTTACTCGACTAGCGTTTTGAACACCGGGGAGCTGTTTTTT. This encodes CASSYSTSVLNTGELFF.

The gene calls are TRBV3-1 and TRBJ1-4; D uncertain. The CDR3 totals 14 residues. Trimming shortened V by 2 bases and J by 12 bases, and 16 bases separated the two germline ends. The germline CDR1 and CDR2 sequences are LGHDT and YNNKEL (reference sequence). DNA of the CDR3: TGTGCCAGCAGCCAAACTCGGACGCCAGATCAACTGTTTTTT. It translates to CASSQTRTPDQLFF.

V is TRBV29-1 and J is TRBJ1-1; D is undetermined. In germline, CDR1 is SQVTM, CDR2 ANQGSEA. CDR3 length: 13 amino acids. V was shortened by 6 bases and J by 1 base, with 12 bases between the two germline ends. The CDR3 sequence is CSVTRTGNTEAFF. CDR3 in DNA: TGCAGCGTAACGCGGACTGGGAACACTGAAGCTTTCTTT.

This sequence joins TRBV7-8 and TRBJ2-1; D not certain. The CDR3 is 16 amino acids. V dropped 10 bases and J dropped 4 bases, with 23 bases sitting between them. The germline gives CDR1 SGHVS, CDR2 FQNEAQ. The chain's CDR3 is CAINPYDSPKYNEQFF. The DNA for the CDR3 is TGTGCCATCAATCCCTATGATAGTCCCAAATACAATGAGCAGTTCTTC.

J is TRBJ2-5 and V is TRBV7-3; a possible D gene is TRBD2 (6 bases). V was cut by 3 bases and J by 5 bases, with 10 bases left in between. The CDR3 loop spans 13 amino acids. Germline-derived CDR1 and CDR2 are SGHTA and FQGTGA. DNA of the CDR3: TGTGCCAGCAGCTTGGACTATTCCGAGACCCAGTACTTC. It specifies CASSLDYSETQYF.

The chain recombines TRBV18 with TRBJ2-5; D is unresolved. V was shortened by 2 bases and J by 4 bases, with 5 bases between the two germline ends. CDR3 length equals 12 residues. Per germline, CDR1 KGHSH and CDR2 LQKENI. DNA for the CDR3: TGTGCCAGCTCACCAGTTGCAGAGACCCAGTACTTC. Its translation: CASSPVAETQYF.